The clone carrying this T cell receptor (beta chain) was seen only a few times. No antigen is known for it. The treatment denotes: oral pan-JAK inhibitor, 5-10 mg twice daily. Reverse transcription of extracted RNA yielded cDNA, which provided the sequencing template. Generated by immunoSEQ multiplex PCR, the TCRdb table keeps only in-frame clones and is missing some. The sample holds fewer than 150,000 clones; 50% to 65% are singletons and the top ten take approximately 3.6%. The data originate from a study of CD8+ T cells in alopecia areata. Whole-study findings and limits: Throughout tofacitinib, many expanded lesional clones continued to persist in scalp and blood. Clarity of TCR sharing across patients fell short of that in mice, possibly HLA-related. Especially in alopecia totalis/universalis, lesional scalp showed greater clonality than normal scalp did. Tissue-resident alphabeta T cells belonging to normal skin likewise get sequenced within scalp specimens.

Germline CDR1 and CDR2: MNHEY and SMNVEV (reference sequence). Trimming shortened V by 6 bases and J by 7 bases, and 15 bases separated the two germline ends. This CDR3 contains 13 residues. The sequence was obtained from a human donor with alopecia areata. Here the sequenced sample was CD4+ T cells sorted from blood, taken at week 24, from a patient treated with tofacitinib. This chain uses TRBV27 with TRBJ1-2, with no clear D. As DNA, the CDR3 is TGTGCCAGCAGGACTCCGGCAGATCGTGGCTACACCTTC. The encoded protein is CASRTPADRGYTF.